This T cell receptor (beta chain) was identified during a study of identical twins. Study-wide findings and caveats: High-abundance cord blood beta clonotypes had fewer insertions; memory repertoires showed none. Without tracking the same donors, conclusions rested on cross-sectional statistical analysis.

Trimming pared 7 bases from V and 9 bases from J, leaving 25 bases between. The CDR3 has 16 amino acids. Germline V gene data show CDR1 as SGHTA and CDR2 as FQGNSA. Regarding this clonotype: Its antigen is unidentified.

Unique molecular identifiers were present on cDNA, and template switching added a universal primer site. MiXCR, applied by TCRdb to the 5' RACE reads, yields one record per CDR3 protein. The data show 600,000 to 850,000 distinct CDR3 sequences, 18% seen once. The data also belong to a second study, concerning T cells expressing NK-cell markers.

The sequenced material came from PBMCs. This receptor was obtained from a woman under 30 in good health. The chain couples TRBV7-2 to TRBJ2-1; D might be TRBD2 (6 bases). The DNA of the CDR3 is TGTGCCAGCACGTTACCGGGACTGCAAAGACGGGGTGAGCAGTTCTTC. Translating gives CASTLPGLQRRGEQFF.